The 32 T cell receptor beta chains given below trace back to one sample, sequenced in a study of T cells in localized non-small cell lung cancer. Method: immunoSEQ multiplex PCR; TCRdb's copy keeps in-frame clones and lacks some. Of 29,000 or so clones listed, about 88% are singletons. This specimen was peripheral blood, taken before any cancer treatment. Source of these receptors: an older female donor with stage III squamous cell lung carcinoma.

This chain connects TRBV5-1 to TRBJ2-3; 7 positions agree with TRBD1. This CDR3 region has 16 residues. Germline CDR1 is SGHRS and CDR2 is YFSETQ. With V trimmed by 0 bases and J by 4 bases, 8 bases remained unmatched. Here the CDR3 DNA reads TGCGCCAGCAGCTTGGCCTCACAGGGGTTCGCAGATACGCAGTATTTT. Translating gives CASSLASQGFADTQYF.

The rearrangement links TRBV28 to TRBJ1-1; possible D gene TRBD1, 6 bases. Per the germline V gene, CDR1 is MDHEN and CDR2 is SYDVKM. Trimming left V 6 bases short and J 1 base short, with 18 bases between. The CDR3 is 16 residues long. The chain's CDR3 is CASSPSSGGRNTEAFF. The CDR3 DNA sequence: TGTGCCAGCAGCCCCTCTAGTGGGGGCAGGAACACTGAAGCTTTCTTT.

V usage is TRBV19 and J usage is TRBJ1-5, with D tentatively TRBD1 (5 bases). CDR1 is LNHDA and CDR2 is SQIVND in the germline V gene (reference sequence). The CDR3 has 15 residues. The ends were cut back, 3 bases at V and 7 bases at J, with 16 bases in the middle. This CDR3 is CASSIGAGSYQPQHF. CDR3 nucleotides: TGTGCCAGTAGTATTGGGGCAGGTAGTTACCAGCCCCAGCATTTT.

This clone was observed once. The rearrangement joins TRBV5-6 to TRBJ1-6; 8 nucleotides align to TRBD1. Germline CDR1 SGHDT, CDR2 YYEEEE. The V gene end was trimmed by 0 bases and the J gene end by 7 bases; junction bases not matched to a gene: 3. The CDR3 is 15 amino acids. The CDR3 DNA is TGTGCCAGCAGCTTGGTTACAGGGGGGAATTCACCCCTCCACTTT. As protein: CASSLVTGGNSPLHF.

The chain carries TRBV18 and TRBJ2-7, with a possible D match to TRBD1 (6 bases). Germline V lookup: CDR1 KGHSH, CDR2 LQKENI. V was pared by 2 bases and J by 6 bases, with 14 bases between. There are 14 residues in the CDR3. The CDR3 loop reads CASSPSGGRAEQYF. DNA of the CDR3: TGTGCCAGCTCACCATCTGGGGGCAGGGCCGAGCAGTACTTC. Complete variable domain (other parts from reference TRBV18 and TRBJ2-7): NAGVMQNPRHLVRRRGQEARLRCSPMKGHSHVYWYRQLPEEGLKFMVYLQKENIIDESGMPKERFSAEFPKEGPSILRIQQVVRGDSAAYFCASSPSGGRAEQYFGPGTRLTVT.

The genes are TRBV5-1 and TRBJ2-7; tentative D call: TRBD2 (6 bases). In germline, CDR1 is SGHRS, CDR2 YFSETQ. This CDR3 spans 17 amino acids. Trimming removed 0 bases at V and 1 base at J, with 17 bases between. CDR3: CASSLAPSGLRSYEQYF. The CDR3 DNA reads TGCGCCAGCAGCTTGGCCCCGAGCGGGCTACGTTCCTACGAGCAGTACTTC.

V is TRBV7-2 and J is TRBJ2-3; the D gene is possibly TRBD2 (6 bases). The CDR3 is 14 residues long. Germline lookup yields CDR1 SGHTA and CDR2 FQGNSA. V lost 5 bases and J 1 base, leaving 10 bases between the germline ends. This chain's CDR3 is CASSQQRGTDTQYF. The CDR3 nucleotides are TGTGCCAGCAGCCAGCAGCGGGGCACAGATACGCAGTATTTT.

This rearrangement joins TRBV9 to TRBJ2-5; 9 bases agree with TRBD2. Germline-derived CDR1 and CDR2 are SGDLS and YYNGEE. V lost 2 bases, J lost 4 bases, and 6 bases stayed unmatched. This CDR3 has 15 amino acids. CDR3 sequence (DNA): TGTGCCAGCAGCGTTAGCGGGAGAGTGATAGAGACCCAGTACTTC. This codes for CASSVSGRVIETQYF.

The chain's CDR3 is CASSVGTSGYNEQFF. The CDR3 DNA is TGTGCCAGCAGCGTGGGGACTAGCGGATACAATGAGCAGTTCTTC. J is TRBJ2-1 and V is TRBV9; 11 bases fit TRBD2. With 2 bases clipped from V and 4 bases from J, the junction kept 2 bases outside the gene matches. CDR3 length: 15 amino acids. Germline assignment: CDR1 SGDLS and CDR2 YYNGEE.

The chain is built from TRBV4-2 and TRBJ1-5; D not resolved. Trimming removed 2 bases from V and 6 bases from J, with 20 bases in between. The CDR3 sequence is 17 residues long. Germline V gene lookup returns CDR1 LGHNA and CDR2 YNFKEQ. CDR3 sequence reads: CASSQSDRVGLLQPQHF. The CDR3 DNA follows: TGTGCCAGCAGCCAATCGGATCGGGTCGGGCTCCTTCAGCCCCAGCATTTT.

This clone occurred once. V usage is TRBV7-2 and J usage is TRBJ2-3, with 10 bases lining up with TRBD2. The germline V gene encodes CDR1 SGHTA and CDR2 FQGNSA. CDR3 length equals 17 residues. The junction had 8 bases not matched to a gene; V was cut back by 1 base and J by 4 bases. The CDR3 loop reads CASSLVASGGGADTQYF. In nucleotides, the CDR3 is TGTGCCAGCAGCTTAGTGGCTAGCGGGGGTGGGGCAGATACGCAGTATTTT. Using reference TRBV7-2 and TRBJ2-3 for the parts outside the CDR3, the full variable domain is GAGVSQSPSNKVTEKGKDVELRCDPISGHTALYWYRQSLGQGLEFLIYFQGNSAPDKSGLPSDRFSAERTGGSVSTLTIQRTQQEDSAVYLCASSLVASGGGADTQYFGPGTRLTVL.

The J gene is TRBJ2-7, the V gene TRBV6-5; 7 bases are shared with TRBD2. The CDR3 has 14 amino acids. The germline V gene encodes CDR1 MNHEY and CDR2 SVGAGI. The V gene end was trimmed by 6 bases and the J gene end by 0 bases; junction bases not matched to a gene: 5. The CDR3 region is CASRPVAGSYEQYF. CDR3 DNA: TGTGCCAGCAGACCCGTAGCGGGCTCCTACGAGCAGTACTTC.

J is TRBJ2-3 and V is TRBV5-1; 12 positions match TRBD2. The CDR3 consists of 19 residues. CDR1 is SGHRS, CDR2 YFSETQ, per germline. Germline trimming cut 0 bases from V and 0 bases from J; bases unmatched to any gene: 8. The CDR3 DNA is TGCGCCAGCAGCTTGGCCCTAGCGGGGGGGCTGGTGAGCACAGATACGCAGTATTTT. Protein sequence: CASSLALAGGLVSTDTQYF.

The chain joins TRBV5-4 to TRBJ1-3, with unresolved D. CDR3 length: 16 residues. With 0 bases removed from V and 0 bases from J, the gap between germline ends came to 10 bases. The germline gives CDR1 SGHNT, CDR2 YYREEE (reference sequence). CDR3 amino acids: CASSLDAGYSGNTIYF. CDR3 in DNA: TGTGCCAGCAGCTTGGATGCCGGATACTCTGGAAACACCATATATTTT.

The count of this clone is one. The chain joins TRBV9 to TRBJ2-7; 8 bases agree with TRBD2. Trimming at V came to 0 bases and at J to 0 bases, leaving 2 bases not matched to a gene. Germline-derived CDR1 and CDR2 are SGDLS and YYNGEE. There are 15 residues in the CDR3. The CDR3 region is CASSVGAGASYEQYF. CDR3 DNA: TGTGCCAGCAGCGTAGGAGCGGGAGCCTCCTACGAGCAGTACTTC.

The chain recombines TRBV19 with TRBJ2-2, with D unclear. This CDR3 spans 15 amino acids. Germline loops: CDR1 LNHDA, CDR2 SQIVND (reference sequence). V lost 2 bases and J 4 bases, leaving 11 bases between the germline ends. Here the CDR3 reads CASSILMAPTGELFF. CDR3 bases: TGTGCCAGTAGTATACTGATGGCCCCCACCGGGGAGCTGTTTTTT.

Of note for this clone: Distinct nucleotide sequences in the sample also encode this CDR3. The CDR3 nucleotides read TGTGCCACCAGCAGAGCGGGGGGGCCCGAAAAACTGTTTTTT. Translated, it gives CATSRAGGPEKLFF. J is TRBJ1-4 and V is TRBV15, with D maybe TRBD1 (6 bases). Germline CDR1 is LNHNV and CDR2 is YYDKDF (reference sequence). V was clipped by 1 base and J by 8 bases, with 11 bases between them. The CDR3 runs to 14 residues.

This clone showed up just a few times. This chain links TRBV6-6 with TRBJ2-3; D is unclear. The CDR3 sequence is 13 residues long. Germline V CDR1 and CDR2: MNHNY, SVGAGI (reference sequence). The germline V and J ends were trimmed by 4 bases and 4 bases, with 9 bases remaining between them. The CDR3 region is CASSLIHADTQYF. CDR3 in DNA: TGTGCCAGCAGTTTGATACACGCAGATACGCAGTATTTT.

The rearrangement joins TRBV27 to TRBJ1-2, with TRBD1 matching over 8 bases. CDR1 is MNHEY, CDR2 SMNVEV, per germline (reference sequence). J gave up 4 bases and V 5 bases, and 9 bases lay outside the gene matches. This CDR3 contains 15 residues. CDR3 nucleotides: TGTGCCAGCAGTGTAACAGGGGGGTATGGCTATGGCTACACCTTC. Its translation: CASSVTGGYGYGYTF.

This chain connects TRBV6-1 to TRBJ2-7; D unclear. V lost 4 bases and J lost 3, with 10 bases in between. The CDR3 runs 13 residues. Germline CDR1 MNHNS, CDR2 SASEGT. Here the CDR3 DNA reads TGTGCCAGCAGTGTGGGCCTTAGCTACGAGCAGTACTTC. It yields the protein CASSVGLSYEQYF.

V gene TRBV18 combines with J gene TRBJ1-2; unclear D gene. Germline values: CDR1 KGHSH, CDR2 LQKENI. The ends were cut back, 2 bases at V and 5 bases at J, with 9 bases in the middle. The CDR3 extends over 13 amino acids. CDR3 residues: CASSPRTAYGYTF. The CDR3 DNA sequence: TGTGCCAGCTCACCAAGGACGGCGTATGGCTACACCTTC.

In its sample, this clone was seen once. At one boundary the junction diverges from the germline segment, which might be a read error. The chain recombines TRBV27 with TRBJ1-2, with TRBD1 as a possible D gene (5 bases). Germline V gene sequence: CDR1 MNHEY, CDR2 SMNVEV (reference sequence). This CDR3 has 14 amino acids. The CDR3 DNA is TGTGCCGGCAGACGGGACGGAGCTAACTATGGCTACACCTTC. Translation: CAGRRDGANYGYTF.

This sequence joins TRBV30 and TRBJ1-6; unclear D gene. CDR1 and CDR2 (germline): GTSNPN, SVGIG (reference sequence). This CDR3 comprises 15 residues. Trimming took 2 bases from V and 0 from J, leaving 8 bases between them. CDR3 loop: CAWSLGSSYNSPLHF. The CDR3, as DNA: TGTGCCTGGAGTCTCGGGAGCTCCTATAATTCACCCCTCCACTTT.

The V call is TRBV9, the J call TRBJ1-1, with TRBD1 matching 7 bases. Germline V lookup: CDR1 SGDLS, CDR2 YYNGEE. The CDR3 is 14 residues long. Losses at the gene ends were 2 bases for V and 8 bases for J; bases not matched to a gene: 9. Here the CDR3 DNA reads TGTGCCAGCAGCGTTCTGGGGGACAGCTTAGAAGCTTTCTTT. Translating it yields CASSVLGDSLEAFF. Using reference TRBV9 and TRBJ1-1 for the parts outside the CDR3, the full variable domain is DSGVTQTPKHLITATGQRVTLRCSPRSGDLSVYWYQQSLDQGLQFLIQYYNGEERAKGNILERFSAQQFPDLHSELNLSSLELGDSALYFCASSVLGDSLEAFFGQGTRLTVV.

This clone was seen only a few times. The rearrangement links TRBV11-2 to TRBJ1-4; D not resolved. There are 13 residues in the CDR3. The V end lost 1 base, the J end lost 8 bases, and 8 bases lay between the germline ends. The germline gives CDR1 SGHAT, CDR2 FQNNGV. The CDR3, as DNA: TGTGCCAGCAGCTTAGCACTTTCCGAAAAACTGTTTTTT. Translating it yields CASSLALSEKLFF. Complete variable domain (other parts from reference TRBV11-2 and TRBJ1-4): EAGVAQSPRYKIIEKRQSVAFWCNPISGHATLYWYQQILGQGPKLLIQFQNNGVVDDSQLPKDRFSAERLKGVDSTLKIQPAKLEDSAVYLCASSLALSEKLFFGSGTQLSVL.

V and J are TRBV6-5 and TRBJ1-3; D ambiguous. In germline, CDR1 is MNHEY, CDR2 SVGAGI. This CDR3 region has 15 residues. Trimming took off 0 bases at V and 2 bases at J, with 8 bases between the two ends. CDR3 region: CASSYSAGAGNTIYF. The CDR3 nucleotides are TGTGCCAGCAGTTACTCCGCAGGAGCTGGAAACACCATATATTTT.

This clone was found once. The J gene is TRBJ2-3, the V gene TRBV18; 9 nucleotides line up with TRBD2. CDR3 length: 18 residues. V lost 1 base, J lost 0 bases, and 8 bases stayed unmatched. The V gene's germline CDR1 is KGHSH and CDR2 LQKENI. CDR3 nucleotide sequence: TGTGCCAGCTCACCACGAGTAGCGGGGGCCTATAGCACAGATACGCAGTATTTT. This gives the protein CASSPRVAGAYSTDTQYF.

This chain connects TRBV4-3 to TRBJ2-3, with 7 bases identical to TRBD2. The CDR3 sequence is 15 residues long. Trimming took 0 bases from V and 5 from J; bases not matched to a gene: 5. Looked up from germline, CDR1 is LGHNA and CDR2 is YSLEER. Here the CDR3 reads CASSQDWGGEDTQYF. CDR3 DNA: TGCGCCAGCAGCCAAGATTGGGGGGGGGAAGATACGCAGTATTTT.

This chain uses TRBV7-9 with TRBJ1-1; no definite D call. Germline V lookup: CDR1 SEHNR, CDR2 FQNEAQ (reference sequence). The CDR3 spans 18 residues. V was trimmed by 3 bases and J by 1 base, leaving 21 bases between them. Here the CDR3 DNA reads TGTGCCAGCAGCTTCTCGAGGGCATTTCATCCTGGGAACACTGAAGCTTTCTTT. This encodes CASSFSRAFHPGNTEAFF.

A remark on this clone: A far larger clone differs by one base, so this is likely a read error. J is TRBJ2-1 and V is TRBV10-1, with D maybe TRBD2 (6 bases). Germline values: CDR1 WNHNN, CDR2 SYGVQD (reference sequence). This CDR3 has 13 amino acids. The chain's CDR3 is CAIGTGTDNEQFF. CDR3 bases: TGTGCCATCGGGACTGGCACTGACAATGAGCAGTTCTTC.

This clone appeared once. This chain uses TRBV28 with TRBJ1-6; 11 positions agree with TRBD1. CDR1 and CDR2 from the germline V gene are MDHEN and SYDVKM. The ends lost 7 bases at V and 10 bases at J; junction bases unmatched: 9. CDR3 length: 15 residues. The DNA for the CDR3 is TGTGCCAGCAAATTACCGGGACAGGGGGGATCACCCCTCCACTTT. Protein: CASKLPGQGGSPLHF.

The chain carries TRBV6-5 and TRBJ2-2; no reliable D call. In germline, CDR1 is MNHEY, CDR2 SVGAGI. Between the trimmed V and J ends, which lost 6 bases and 0 bases, there was a span of 11 bases. The CDR3 is 15 amino acids. CDR3 protein: CASRASPTNTGELFF. CDR3 in DNA: TGTGCCAGCAGAGCCTCACCCACGAACACCGGGGAGCTGTTTTTT.